This T cell receptor beta chain emerged from a study of T cell responses to AZD1222 COVID-19 vaccine. Study findings and constraints: Epitopes outside B.1.351 and B.1.1.7 mutated regions reportedly drew nearly half of spike TCRs. Spike-specific TCR depth and breadth grew after two AZD1222 doses. Baseline antibody screening turned up just 6 or 7 seropositive AZD1222 recipients.

Assay: immunoSEQ multiplex PCR; the TCRdb copy retains only in-frame clones and omits some. This table holds 85,000 to 90,000 clones, around 88% found once. As concerns this clone: The antigen remains undetermined.

The length of the CDR3 is 16 residues. The V end was cut by 5 bases, the J end by 3 bases, with 20 bases between. Germline V gene lookup returns CDR1 GTSNPN and CDR2 SVGIG (reference sequence). The chain joins TRBV30 to TRBJ2-1; D possibly corresponds to TRBD2 (7 bases). This specimen was peripheral blood, taken on day 0 of MenACWY control vaccination. This clonotype originated in an adult in good health. This CDR3 reads CAWRSGGGQFYNEQFF. The CDR3 nucleotides are TGTGCCTGGCGGTCTGGGGGGGGCCAGTTCTACAATGAGCAGTTCTTC. The variable domain in full, with the rest retrieved from reference TRBV30 and TRBJ2-1, is SQTIHQWPATLVQPVGSPLSLECTVEGTSNPNLYWYRQAAGRGLQLLFYSVGIGQISSEVPQNLSASRPQDRQFILSSKKLLLSDSGFYLCAWRSGGGQFYNEQFFGPGTRLTVL.